Sequencing of this T cell receptor (beta chain) was carried out in a study of CD8 T cells in ankylosing spondylitis. Turning to this clonotype: Its target is unknown.

TCRdb used MiXCR to reprocess the 5' RACE reads, holding one entry per CDR3 protein. The sample records roughly 180,000 distinct CDR3 sequences, around a tenth being singletons. Study findings and constraints: Reports say disease-linked clones showed up significantly more in matched ankylosing spondylitis synovial fluid.

V was pared by 5 bases and J by 10 bases, with 19 bases between. Germline V gene lookup returns CDR1 SEHNR and CDR2 FQNEAQ (reference sequence). The CDR3 contains 14 residues. This receptor was obtained from a female donor with ankylosing spondylitis or in good health (not recorded which). V usage is TRBV7-9 and J usage is TRBJ2-3, with D possibly being TRBD1 or TRBD2 (6 bases each). Material: blood, either unsorted or a sorted T cell fraction (not recorded which). The CDR3 here is CASSHLEGVPPQYF. CDR3 nucleotide sequence: TGTGCCAGCAGCCACTTGGAGGGGGTCCCTCCGCAGTATTTT.